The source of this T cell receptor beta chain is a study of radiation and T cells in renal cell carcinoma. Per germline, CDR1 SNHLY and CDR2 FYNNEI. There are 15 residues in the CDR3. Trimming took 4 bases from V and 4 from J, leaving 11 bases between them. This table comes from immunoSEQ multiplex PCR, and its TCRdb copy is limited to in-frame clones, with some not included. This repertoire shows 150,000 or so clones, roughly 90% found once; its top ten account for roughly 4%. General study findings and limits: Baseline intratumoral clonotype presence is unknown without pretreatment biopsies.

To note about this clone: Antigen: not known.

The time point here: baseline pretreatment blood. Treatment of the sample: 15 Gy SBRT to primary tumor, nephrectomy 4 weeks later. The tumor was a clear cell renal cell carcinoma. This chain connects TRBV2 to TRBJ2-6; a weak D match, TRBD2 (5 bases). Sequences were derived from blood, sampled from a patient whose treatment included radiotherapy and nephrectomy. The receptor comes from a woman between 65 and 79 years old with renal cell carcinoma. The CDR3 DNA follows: TGTGCCAGCAGTGGCCGGGGTCAAGGGGCCAACGTCCTGACTTTC. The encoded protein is CASSGRGQGANVLTF.